These 21 T cell receptor beta chains were sequenced from one sample in a study of blood T cells in healthy people across ages. Primed by a sample-barcoded 5' primer and a J-beta primer mix, a second PCR proceeded for 7 to 11 cycles. TCRdb ran MiXCR on the 5' RACE reads and lists one entry per CDR3 protein. The sample shows roughly 730,000 distinct CDR3 sequences, more than 55% of them seen only once. Sequenced material: blood. The source of these receptors is a man aged 40-50 years in good health.

J is TRBJ1-6 and V is TRBV29-1; unclear D gene. CDR3 length equals 13 residues. V lost 6 bases and J 13 bases, leaving 19 bases between the germline ends. The V gene's germline CDR1 is SQVTM and CDR2 ANQGSEA. CDR3: CSVRTASAGPLHF. The CDR3 coding sequence is TGCAGCGTCAGGACTGCCTCTGCGGGCCCCCTCCACTTT.

The sample holds many counts of this clonotype. V and J are TRBV20-1 and TRBJ1-5; 10 nucleotides agree with TRBD1. Germline V gene data show CDR1 as DFQATT and CDR2 as SNEGSKA (reference sequence). After removal of 1 base from V and 1 base from J, the junction contained 1 base not matched to a gene. The CDR3 has 15 residues. The CDR3 loop reads CSARGDRGSNQPQHF. Here the CDR3 DNA reads TGCAGTGCTAGAGGGGACAGGGGAAGCAATCAGCCCCAGCATTTT.

V gene TRBV24-1 combines with J gene TRBJ1-2; 9 nucleotides agree with TRBD1. Per the germline V gene, CDR1 is KGHDR and CDR2 is SFDVKD. Trimming cost V 2 bases and J 7 bases; bases outside gene matches: 10. The length of the CDR3 is 16 residues. The CDR3 sequence is CATSDSRTGDHSGYTF. The CDR3, as DNA: TGTGCCACCAGTGATTCACGGACAGGGGATCATTCTGGCTACACCTTC.

A note on this clonotype: Given a much more abundant clone one base away, this may be a read error. V usage is TRBV3-1 and J usage is TRBJ2-1; TRBD1 aligns across 11 bases. Gene TRBJ2-7 matches the end of the DNA better, so the J call may be wrong. The CDR3 runs 15 residues. CDR1 is LGHDT, CDR2 YNNKEL, per germline (reference sequence). The CDR3 nucleotides are TGTGCCAGCAAAGGACAGGGGGCGGCGTACAATGAGCAGTACTTC. It codes for CASKGQGAAYNEQYF.

This chain joins TRBV3-1 and TRBJ2-7, with 7 positions matching TRBD1. V shed 4 bases and J 3 bases; nucleotides not matched to a gene: 9. This CDR3 spans 15 amino acids. Germline values: CDR1 LGHDT, CDR2 YNNKEL (reference sequence). CDR3 amino acids: CASSPGTVLLYEQYF. CDR3 coding DNA: TGTGCCAGCAGCCCCGGGACAGTTCTCCTCTACGAGCAGTACTTC.

Concerning this clonotype: Relative to the germline gene, one junction end is altered; a read error may explain this. This chain links TRBV12-3 or TRBV12-4 with TRBJ2-2, with D maybe TRBD1 (6 bases). The CDR3 has 17 amino acids. CDR3 residues: CASSLVSLQGRTEELFF. The CDR3 DNA reads TGTGCCAGCAGTTTAGTCTCCCTTCAGGGGAGAACCGAGGAGCTGTTTTTT.

This clonotype came up once. The rearrangement joins TRBV6-1 to TRBJ1-4; no firm D call. The CDR3 covers 16 residues. Germline loops: CDR1 MNHNS, CDR2 SASEGT. The V gene lost 1 base and the J gene lost 8 bases, with 17 bases spanning the gap. CDR3 DNA sequence: TGTGCCAGCAGTGAAGGGGCTGGAGTGTTCGGGGAAAAACTGTTTTTT. Its protein product is CASSEGAGVFGEKLFF.

A few counts support this clonotype. The chain uses TRBV27 and TRBJ2-1; 9 positions agree with TRBD2. The germline CDR1 and CDR2 sequences are MNHEY and SMNVEV (reference sequence). V was pared by 5 bases and J by 9 bases, with 11 bases of the junction left unmatched. This CDR3 has 15 residues. In DNA, the CDR3 is TGTGCCAGCAGTGGTAGGCGGGAGGGCCTCGGTGAGCAGTTCTTC. Its translation: CASSGRREGLGEQFF.

The chain has TRBV28 and TRBJ2-7, with TRBD1 matching 8 bases. The CDR3 has 15 amino acids. CDR1 is MDHEN and CDR2 is SYDVKM in the germline V gene. J gave up 9 bases and V 5 bases, and 15 bases lay outside the gene matches. CDR3 DNA sequence: TGTGCCAGCAGTCCCTCCGGGACAGGTTTTCCCGGGCAGTACTTC. Its translation: CASSPSGTGFPGQYF.

The chain combines TRBV6-5 with TRBJ2-3, with 12 bases matching TRBD2. With V trimmed by 0 bases and J by 2 bases, 9 bases remained unmatched. CDR1 is MNHEY, CDR2 SVGAGI, per germline. The CDR3 is 19 residues long. The CDR3 DNA reads as TGTGCCAGCAGTTACTCGTCTCTAGCGGGAGGGCGATACACAGATACGCAGTATTTT. This encodes CASSYSSLAGGRYTDTQYF.

This clonotype appeared a few times. This rearrangement joins TRBV3-1 to TRBJ2-5, with no clear D. The CDR3 runs 13 residues. V dropped 4 bases and J dropped 5 bases, with 11 bases sitting between them. CDR1 LGHDT and CDR2 YNNKEL come from the germline V gene (reference sequence). In DNA, the CDR3 is TGTGCCAGCAGCCCTGAGCGACGGGAGACCCAGTACTTC. Amino acids: CASSPERRETQYF.

Worth noting for this clonotype: Germline is not matched at one junction end, which may reflect a read error. This chain links TRBV5-1 with TRBJ1-1; D is possibly TRBD1 (6 bases). Germline V gives CDR1 SGHRS, CDR2 YFSETQ. CDR3 size: 15 residues. The CDR3 sequence: CASSPGTSMNTEVFF. The CDR3 bases are TGCGCCAGCAGCCCCGGGACATCCATGAACACTGAAGTTTTCTTT.

The J gene is TRBJ2-1, the V gene TRBV6-5, with TRBD1 as a possible D gene (5 bases). V shed 0 bases and J shed 7 bases, with 13 bases lying between them. The germline V gene encodes CDR1 MNHEY and CDR2 SVGAGI. The CDR3 spans 15 residues. The CDR3 sequence is CASSYSPGRANEQFF. CDR3 sequence (DNA): TGTGCCAGCAGTTACTCCCCAGGCAGGGCGAATGAGCAGTTCTTC.

This clonotype was recorded a few times. This rearrangement joins TRBV5-1 to TRBJ2-3; 12 nucleotides match TRBD2. Trimming cost V 4 bases and J 0 bases; bases outside gene matches: 3. This CDR3 spans 16 amino acids. Germline-derived CDR1 and CDR2 are SGHRS and YFSETQ. The CDR3: CASSTGLAGSTDTQYF. The CDR3 DNA reads TGCGCCAGCAGCACCGGACTAGCGGGGAGCACAGATACGCAGTATTTT.

Note on this clonotype: An end of the junction differs from the germline gene, which may be a read error. The chain combines TRBV7-9 with TRBJ2-1; possibly TRBD2 for D (6 bases). Germline-derived CDR1 and CDR2 are SEHNR and FQNEAQ (reference sequence). This CDR3 is built from 14 residues. Here the CDR3 DNA reads TGTTCCAGCAGCCCGGCGGCGGGGAGGAATGAGCAGTTCTTC. Its protein product is CSSSPAAGRNEQFF.

This clonotype was counted only a few times. This sequence joins TRBV12-3 or TRBV12-4 and TRBJ2-5; 9 bases align to TRBD2. Trimming at V came to 5 bases and at J to 5 bases, leaving 9 bases not matched to a gene. There are 15 residues in the CDR3. Here the CDR3 reads CASSPGISGGETQYF. The DNA for the CDR3 is TGTGCCAGCAGTCCTGGAATTAGCGGGGGCGAGACCCAGTACTTC.

Many counts were recorded for this clonotype. The chain has TRBV9 and TRBJ2-7, with D unresolved. Germline V gene lookup returns CDR1 SGDLS and CDR2 YYNGEE. V was cut by 7 bases and J by 0 bases, with 17 bases left in between. This CDR3 region has 15 residues. The chain's CDR3 is CASSQDGRTSYEQYF. CDR3 in DNA: TGTGCCAGCTCTCAAGACGGGCGTACCTCCTACGAGCAGTACTTC.

About this clonotype itself: A junction end diverges from the germline sequence, so it may reflect a read error. This chain's CDR3 is CVSSHDAGSGYTF. In DNA, the CDR3 is TGTGTCAGCAGCCACGATGCAGGGTCGGGCTACACCTTC. The rearrangement links TRBV7-3 to TRBJ1-2; D is perhaps TRBD1 (5 bases). The CDR3 is 13 amino acids. Germline assignment: CDR1 SGHTA and CDR2 FQGTGA. Variable domain in full (rest from reference TRBV7-3 and TRBJ1-2): GAGVSQTPSNKVTEKGKYVELRCDPISGHTALYWYRQSLGQGPEFLIYFQGTGAADDSGLPNDRFFAVRPEGSVSTLKIQRTERGDSAVYLCVSSHDAGSGYTFGSGTRLTVV.

V usage is TRBV29-1 and J usage is TRBJ1-2; TRBD1 matches at 8 bases. This CDR3 is built from 12 residues. CDR1 and CDR2 (germline): SQVTM, ANQGSEA. The ends lost 7 bases at V and 8 bases at J; junction bases unmatched: 9. CDR3 region: CSAKTQGEGYTF. The CDR3 DNA sequence: TGCAGCGCCAAAACACAGGGGGAGGGCTACACCTTC.

The chain uses TRBV7-2 and TRBJ2-5, with no clear D. Trimming cost V 0 bases and J 5 bases, with 7 bases left between them. The CDR3 spans 13 residues. Germline values: CDR1 SGHTA, CDR2 FQGNSA. In DNA, the CDR3 is TGTGCCAGCAGCTTAGCGTTTGGGGAGACCCAGTACTTC. The encoded protein is CASSLAFGETQYF.

The chain carries TRBV7-9 and TRBJ1-1; 7 positions match TRBD1. The V gene's germline CDR1 is SEHNR and CDR2 FQNEAQ (reference sequence). With V trimmed by 1 base and J by 4 bases, 9 bases remained unmatched. The CDR3 covers 16 residues. The CDR3 bases are TGTGCCAGCAGCTTAGGGACAGGTCGTTTAGGCACTGAAGCTTTCTTT. It is translated as CASSLGTGRLGTEAFF.